The rows below give T cell receptor beta chains drawn from one sample of a study of shared clonotypes between healthy human individuals. TCRdb's table, derived via immunoSEQ multiplex PCR, lists solely in-frame clones and lacks some. This table has about 520,000 clones, more than 95% appearing once. Sample: naive CD4+ T cells sorted from blood. These receptors all stem from a woman aged 25 to 39 in good health. Both conserved end residues are part of each CDR3. D genes are given only for firm matches. The size of a clone is reported for some rows only, either as once, few or many, or as a class for expanded clones.

NA,TRBJ1-4,14,TRBV15,NA,TGTGCCACCAGCAGAGATGGAACTAATGAAAAACTGTTTTTT,CATSRDGTNEKLFF
TRBD1,TRBJ2-7,15,TRBV6-1,NA,TGTGCCTTACGTGCCCGGGACAGGGGGCGAGACGAGCAGTACTTC,CALRARDRGRDEQYF
NA,TRBJ1-2,13,TRBV9,NA,TGTGCCAGCAGCGTAGTCCCGAACTATGGCTACACCTTC,CASSVVPNYGYTF
NA,TRBJ1-5,17,TRBV7-9,NA,TGTGCCAGCAGCTTAGGCTCCGGGACAAATAGCAATCAGCCCCAGCATTTT,CASSLGSGTNSNQPQHF
NA,TRBJ2-1,17,TRBV5-5,NA,TGTGCCAGCAGCCTGGAGGGTATGCGTAGCTCCTACAATGAGCAGTTCTTC,CASSLEGMRSSYNEQFF
TRBD1,TRBJ1-5,15,TRBV18,NA,TGTGCCAGCTCACCCGGGACAGGGTACAATCAGCCCCAGCATTTT,CASSPGTGYNQPQHF
NA,TRBJ1-1,13,TRBV11-2,NA,TGTGCCAGCAGCAAAGACCCGAACACTGAAGCTTTCTTT,CASSKDPNTEAFF
TRBD1,TRBJ1-1,13,TRBV7-9,few,TGTGCCAGCAGCATCGACAGGGACACTGAAGCTTTCTTT,CASSIDRDTEAFF
TRBD1,TRBJ2-7,15,TRBV19,NA,TGTGCCAGTAGTATAGATCGACAGGGATGGGGCGAGCAGTACTTC,CASSIDRQGWGEQYF
NA,TRBJ1-1,13,TRBV29-1,NA,TGCAGCGCGCGGGACACCCGATTCACTGAAGCTTTCTTT,CSARDTRFTEAFF
NA,TRBJ2-5,14,TRBV5-1,NA,TGCGCCAGCAGCCCAGGGATCCATGGAGAGACCCAGTACTTC,CASSPGIHGETQYF
NA,TRBJ2-7,12,TRBV18,NA,TGTGCCAGCTCACCAGGGGTTTACGAGCAGTACTTC,CASSPGVYEQYF
NA,TRBJ1-5,14,TRBV19,NA,TGTGCCAGTAGTATAGAAGAACAGAATCAGCCCCAGCATTTT,CASSIEEQNQPQHF
TRBD2,TRBJ2-6,17,TRBV5-8,NA,TGTGCCAGCAACCCCCTAGCGGGAGTCTCTGGGGCCAACGTCCTGACTTTC,CASNPLAGVSGANVLTF
NA,TRBJ2-1,11,TRBV7-2,once,TGTGCCAGCAGCCCCTTCACGGAGCAGTTCTTC,CASSPFTEQFF
TRBD1,TRBJ2-7,13,TRBV5-1,NA,TGCGCCAGCAGCTTTAACAGGGGCAACGAGCAGTACTTC,CASSFNRGNEQYF
TRBD2,TRBJ2-3,16,TRBV5-4,once,TGTGCCAGCAGCCCCAGACTAGCGGGAGAAACAGATACGCAGTATTTT,CASSPRLAGETDTQYF
TRBD1,TRBJ2-5,13,TRBV7-9,once,TGTGCCACCGAGAGACAGGGTCAAGAGACCCAGTACTTC,CATERQGQETQYF
NA,TRBJ2-7,14,TRBV5-1,once,TGCGCCAGCAGCTTGGACGCAGGGCGGTACGAGCAGTACTTC,CASSLDAGRYEQYF
NA,TRBJ2-2,15,TRBV5-4,NA,TGTGCCAGCAGCTTCGCGCCTGGGGGGACCGGGGAGCTGTTTTTT,CASSFAPGGTGELFF
NA,TRBJ1-1,15,TRBV10-3,NA,TGTGCCATCAGCAAGTCCGGGACTAAGCTGACTGAAGCTTTCTTT,CAISKSGTKLTEAFF
TRBD2,TRBJ2-7,13,TRBV27,NA,TGTGCCAGCAAAAGGGACTACTCCTACGAGCAGTACTTC,CASKRDYSYEQYF
TRBD1,TRBJ1-6,14,TRBV28,NA,TGTGCCAGCAGGGGGGGACAGATAAATTCACCCCTCCACTTT,CASRGGQINSPLHF
TRBD1,TRBJ2-7,15,TRBV11-2,NA,TGTGCCAGCAAACGCCCAGGGGGACGCGACGCCGAGCAGTACTTC,CASKRPGGRDAEQYF
TRBD1,TRBJ2-7,14,TRBV6-6,NA,TGTGCCAGCAGCGGACAGGCGAGCTCCTACGAGCAGTACTTC,CASSGQASSYEQYF
TRBD1,TRBJ2-6,18,TRBV4-1,NA,TGCGCCAGCAGCCCTAGACAGGGGACACCCTCTGGGGCCAACGTCCTGACTTTC,CASSPRQGTPSGANVLTF
NA,TRBJ1-2,16,TRBV7-3,NA,TGTGCCAGCAGCCCCGAAGGGGGGGAGGAAGACTATGGCTACACCTTC,CASSPEGGEEDYGYTF
TRBD1,TRBJ1-2,15,TRBV28,once,TGTGCCAGCAGTTCCTGGACAGGGGCGAGGTATGGCTACACCTTC,CASSSWTGARYGYTF
TRBD1,TRBJ1-2,15,TRBV28,NA,TGTGCCAGCAGTCTCTACCTACAGGGGGGGGATGGCTACACCTTC,CASSLYLQGGDGYTF
TRBD1,TRBJ1-1,17,TRBV19,NA,TGTGCCAGTAGTGGCCAGGGGGGGGCGCGAGGAAGGACTGAAGCTTTCTTT,CASSGQGGARGRTEAFF
TRBD2,TRBJ2-3,15,TRBV18,NA,TGTGCCAGCTCACTAGCGGGGGCTAGCACAGATACGCAGTATTTT,CASSLAGASTDTQYF
TRBD1,TRBJ2-1,16,TRBV4-2,NA,TGTGCCAGCAGCTCGTACCGGGACAGGACCTACAATGAGCAGTTCTTC,CASSSYRDRTYNEQFF
NA,TRBJ2-7,14,TRBV7-8,NA,TGTGCCAGCAGCTCCCGACTGGATTCCTACGAGCAGTACTTC,CASSSRLDSYEQYF
NA,TRBJ2-7,16,TRBV19,NA,TGTGCCAGTAGTAGCTCTAGCAGGAGACAGACCTACGAGCAGTACTTC,CASSSSSRRQTYEQYF
NA,TRBJ2-2,15,TRBV28,NA,TGTGCCAGCAGTTTAGACCATAGACAGCCCGGGGAGCTGTTTTTT,CASSLDHRQPGELFF
TRBD1,TRBJ1-4,17,TRBV4-1,NA,TGCGCCAGCAGCCCTACCCGGGACAGGGGGCAACGGGAAAAACTGTTTTTT,CASSPTRDRGQREKLFF
NA,TRBJ2-7,13,TRBV7-5,NA,TGTGTCAGAAGCTCCCTGTCTAGGGACGAGCAGTACTTC,CVRSSLSRDEQYF
TRBD1,TRBJ1-4,14,TRBV6-1,NA,TGTGCCAGCAGGGCAATGACAGGGGTTGAAAAACTGTTTTTT,CASRAMTGVEKLFF
NA,TRBJ1-1,17,TRBV14,NA,TGTGCCAGCAGCCAAGATGGTCGGTATACAGGGACCACTGAAGCTTTCTTT,CASSQDGRYTGTTEAFF
NA,TRBJ2-1,15,TRBV7-3,NA,TGTGCCAGCAGCTTAGCAAGGGACCAATACAATGAGCAGTTCTTC,CASSLARDQYNEQFF
NA,TRBJ2-5,13,TRBV5-1,few,TGCGCCAGCAGCGGCCGGGTCCGGGAGACCCAGTACTTC,CASSGRVRETQYF
TRBD2,TRBJ2-3,16,TRBV11-1,NA,TGTGCCAGCAGCCCGGGACTAGCGGGAGGGCCAGATACGCAGTATTTT,CASSPGLAGGPDTQYF
NA,TRBJ2-1,14,TRBV5-8,NA,TGTGCCAGCAGCTTGTGGGGGCGGTACAATGAGCAGTTCTTC,CASSLWGRYNEQFF
NA,TRBJ2-2,13,TRBV10-3,NA,TGTGCCATCAGTAAGACACTCTCCGGGGAGCTGTTTTTT,CAISKTLSGELFF
NA,TRBJ1-1,15,TRBV19,NA,NA,CASTTVGRGNTEAFF
NA,TRBJ2-7,14,TRBV5-1,NA,TGCGCCAGCAGCTCCGTCTTCACCGGGGACGAGCAGTACTTC,CASSSVFTGDEQYF
NA,TRBJ2-7,13,TRBV28,NA,TGTGCCAGCAGTTTAACCCATCCCTACGAGCAGTACTTC,CASSLTHPYEQYF
NA,TRBJ2-7,15,TRBV28,NA,TGTGCCAGCACCGCAACTGGGCTGAACCACTACGAGCAGTACTTC,CASTATGLNHYEQYF
NA,TRBJ1-1,14,TRBV4-1,NA,TGCGCCAGCAGTCCAAGGAAGGGCCCCTATGAAGCTTTCTTT,CASSPRKGPYEAFF